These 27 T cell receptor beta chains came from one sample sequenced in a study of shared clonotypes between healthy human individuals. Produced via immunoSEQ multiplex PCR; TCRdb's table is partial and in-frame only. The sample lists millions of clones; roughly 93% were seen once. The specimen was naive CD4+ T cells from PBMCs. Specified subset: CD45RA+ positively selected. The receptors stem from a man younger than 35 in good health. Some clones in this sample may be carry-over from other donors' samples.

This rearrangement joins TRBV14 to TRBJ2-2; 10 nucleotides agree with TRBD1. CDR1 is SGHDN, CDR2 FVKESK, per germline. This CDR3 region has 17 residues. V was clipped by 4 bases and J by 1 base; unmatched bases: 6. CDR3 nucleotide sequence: TGTGCCAGCAGCCCATACCGGACAGGGGGGAACACCGGGGAGCTGTTTTTT. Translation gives CASSPYRTGGNTGELFF.

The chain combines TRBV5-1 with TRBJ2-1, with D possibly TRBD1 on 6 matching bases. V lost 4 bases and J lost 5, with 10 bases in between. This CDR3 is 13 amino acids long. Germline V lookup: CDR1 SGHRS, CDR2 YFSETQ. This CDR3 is CASSQDSNNEQFF. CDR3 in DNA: TGCGCCAGCAGCCAGGACAGTAACAATGAGCAGTTCTTC.

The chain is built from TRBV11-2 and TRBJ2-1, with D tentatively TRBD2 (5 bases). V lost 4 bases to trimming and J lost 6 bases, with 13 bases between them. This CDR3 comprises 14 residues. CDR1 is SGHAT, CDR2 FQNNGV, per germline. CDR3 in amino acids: CASSWPRSGNEQFF. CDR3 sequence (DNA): TGTGCCAGCAGCTGGCCGAGGAGCGGCAATGAGCAGTTCTTC. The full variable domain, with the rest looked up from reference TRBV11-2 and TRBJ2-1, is EAGVAQSPRYKIIEKRQSVAFWCNPISGHATLYWYQQILGQGPKLLIQFQNNGVVDDSQLPKDRFSAERLKGVDSTLKIQPAKLEDSAVYLCASSWPRSGNEQFFGPGTRLTVL.

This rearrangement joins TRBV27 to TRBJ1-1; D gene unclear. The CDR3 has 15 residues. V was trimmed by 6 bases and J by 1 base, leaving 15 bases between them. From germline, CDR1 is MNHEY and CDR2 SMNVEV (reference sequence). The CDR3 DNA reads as TGTGCCAGCAGGCGTCCGGGGATGGGGAACACTGAAGCTTTCTTT. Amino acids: CASRRPGMGNTEAFF.

CDR3 sequence: CASSLEPYEQYF. The CDR3 DNA sequence: TGTGCCAGCAGCTTGGAACCCTACGAGCAGTACTTC. This chain joins TRBV5-6 and TRBJ2-7; the D is unclear. The germline V gene encodes CDR1 SGHDT and CDR2 YYEEEE. The V gene lost 0 bases and the J gene lost 2 bases, with 3 bases spanning the gap. The length of the CDR3 is 12 residues.

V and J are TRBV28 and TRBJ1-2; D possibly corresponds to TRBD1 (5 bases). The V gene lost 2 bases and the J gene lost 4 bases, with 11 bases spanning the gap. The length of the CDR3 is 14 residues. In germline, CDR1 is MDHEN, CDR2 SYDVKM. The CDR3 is CASSLGGVGYGYTF. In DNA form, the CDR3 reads TGTGCCAGCAGTTTAGGGGGAGTCGGCTATGGCTACACCTTC.

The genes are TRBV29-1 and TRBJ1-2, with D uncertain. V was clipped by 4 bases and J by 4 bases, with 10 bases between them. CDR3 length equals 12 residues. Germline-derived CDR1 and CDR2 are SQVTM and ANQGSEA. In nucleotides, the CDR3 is TGCAGCGTTGCGGAATATAGCTATGGCTACACCTTC. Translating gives CSVAEYSYGYTF.

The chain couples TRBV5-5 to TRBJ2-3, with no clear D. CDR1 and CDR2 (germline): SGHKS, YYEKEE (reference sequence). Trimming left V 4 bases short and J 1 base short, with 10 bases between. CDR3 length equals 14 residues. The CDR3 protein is CASSPLLGTDTQYF. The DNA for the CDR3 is TGTGCCAGCAGCCCCCTCCTCGGCACAGATACGCAGTATTTT.

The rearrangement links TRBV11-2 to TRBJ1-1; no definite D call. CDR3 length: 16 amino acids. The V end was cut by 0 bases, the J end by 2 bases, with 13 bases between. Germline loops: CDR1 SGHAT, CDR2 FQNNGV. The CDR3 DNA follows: TGTGCCAGCAGCTTAGATTCCCTATATCCAAACACTGAAGCTTTCTTT. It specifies CASSLDSLYPNTEAFF.

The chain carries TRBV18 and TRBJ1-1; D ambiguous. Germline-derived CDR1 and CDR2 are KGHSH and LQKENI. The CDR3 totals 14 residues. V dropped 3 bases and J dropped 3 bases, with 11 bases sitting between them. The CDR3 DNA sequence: TGTGCCAGCTCACCTGCGGGGAGGGACACTGAAGCTTTCTTT. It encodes CASSPAGRDTEAFF.

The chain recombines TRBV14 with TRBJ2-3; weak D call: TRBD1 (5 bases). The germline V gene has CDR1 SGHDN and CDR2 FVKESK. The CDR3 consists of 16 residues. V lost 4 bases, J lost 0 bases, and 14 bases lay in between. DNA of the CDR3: TGTGCCAGCAGCCCACGGACAAGATGGAGCACAGATACGCAGTATTTT. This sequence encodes CASSPRTRWSTDTQYF.

The DNA of the CDR3 is TGTGCCAGCAGAGCAGCGCACGGAACTAATGAAAAACTGTTTTTT. Protein product: CASRAAHGTNEKLFF. V gene TRBV6-5 combines with J gene TRBJ1-4; no firm D call. CDR1 and CDR2 from the germline V gene are MNHEY and SVGAGI. CDR3 size: 15 residues. Trimming cost V 6 bases and J 1 base, with 12 bases left between them.

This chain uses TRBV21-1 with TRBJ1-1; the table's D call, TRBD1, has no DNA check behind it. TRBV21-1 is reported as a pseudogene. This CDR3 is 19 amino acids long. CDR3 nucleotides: TGTGCCAGCAGCACGCGGACAGGGCCTAAGTCGAACCTGAACACTGAAGCTTTCTTT. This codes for CASSTRTGPKSNLNTEAFF.

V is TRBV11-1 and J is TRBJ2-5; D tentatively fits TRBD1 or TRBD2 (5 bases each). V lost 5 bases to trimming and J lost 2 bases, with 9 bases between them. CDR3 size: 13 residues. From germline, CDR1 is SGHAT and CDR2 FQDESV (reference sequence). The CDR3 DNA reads TGTGCCAGCAGCCCCGGGGCACAAGAGACCCAGTACTTC. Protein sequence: CASSPGAQETQYF.

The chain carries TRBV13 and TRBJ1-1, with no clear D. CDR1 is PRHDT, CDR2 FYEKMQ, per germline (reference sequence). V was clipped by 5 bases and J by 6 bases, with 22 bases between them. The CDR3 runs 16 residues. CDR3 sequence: CASSPNFGSRRPEAFF. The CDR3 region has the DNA TGTGCCAGCAGCCCGAACTTTGGGAGTCGACGTCCTGAAGCTTTCTTT.

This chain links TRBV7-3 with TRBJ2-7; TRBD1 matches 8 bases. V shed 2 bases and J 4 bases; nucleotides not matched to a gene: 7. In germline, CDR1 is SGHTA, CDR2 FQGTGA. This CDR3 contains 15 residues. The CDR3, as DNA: TGTGCCAGCAGCTTAGGCAGGGGGCGCGTGTACGAGCAGTACTTC. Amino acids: CASSLGRGRVYEQYF. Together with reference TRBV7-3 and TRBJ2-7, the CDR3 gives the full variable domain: GAGVSQTPSNKVTEKGKYVELRCDPISGHTALYWYRQSLGQGPEFLIYFQGTGAADDSGLPNDRFFAVRPEGSVSTLKIQRTERGDSAVYLCASSLGRGRVYEQYFGPGTRLTVT.

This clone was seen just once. CDR3 in amino acids: CASSPGPSPTDTQYF. CDR3 nucleotide sequence: TGTGCCAGCAGCCCTGGTCCCTCCCCTACAGATACGCAGTATTTT. This rearrangement joins TRBV7-8 to TRBJ2-3; D call uncertain. The ends were cut back, 5 bases at V and 3 bases at J, with 15 bases in the middle. CDR1 and CDR2 (germline): SGHVS, FQNEAQ. This CDR3 is built from 15 residues.

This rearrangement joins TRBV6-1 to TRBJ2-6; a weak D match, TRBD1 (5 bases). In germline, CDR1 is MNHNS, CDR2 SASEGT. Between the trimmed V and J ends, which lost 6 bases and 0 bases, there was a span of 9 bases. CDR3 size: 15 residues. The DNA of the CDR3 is TGTGCCAGCAGGGGCGGACACTCTGGGGCCAACGTCCTGACTTTC. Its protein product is CASRGGHSGANVLTF.

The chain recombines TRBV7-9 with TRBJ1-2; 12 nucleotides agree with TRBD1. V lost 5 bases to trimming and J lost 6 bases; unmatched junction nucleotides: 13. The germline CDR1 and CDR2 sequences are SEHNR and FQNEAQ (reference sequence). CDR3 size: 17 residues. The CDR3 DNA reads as TGTGCCAGCAGCCGATCCGGGACAGGGGGCCTACAGGATGGCTACACCTTC. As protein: CASSRSGTGGLQDGYTF.

CDR3 in amino acids: CASSLRTGDSNQPQHF. The DNA of the CDR3 is TGTGCCAGCAGCTTACGCACAGGGGATAGCAATCAGCCCCAGCATTTT. The J gene is TRBJ1-5, the V gene TRBV7-2, with 7 nucleotides matching TRBD1. With V trimmed by 2 bases and J by 0 bases, 4 bases remained unmatched. The germline V gene encodes CDR1 SGHTA and CDR2 FQGNSA. The CDR3 consists of 16 residues. Full variable domain (missing parts from reference TRBV7-2 and TRBJ1-5): GAGVSQSPSNKVTEKGKDVELRCDPISGHTALYWYRQSLGQGLEFLIYFQGNSAPDKSGLPSDRFSAERTGGSVSTLTIQRTQQEDSAVYLCASSLRTGDSNQPQHFGDGTRLSIL.

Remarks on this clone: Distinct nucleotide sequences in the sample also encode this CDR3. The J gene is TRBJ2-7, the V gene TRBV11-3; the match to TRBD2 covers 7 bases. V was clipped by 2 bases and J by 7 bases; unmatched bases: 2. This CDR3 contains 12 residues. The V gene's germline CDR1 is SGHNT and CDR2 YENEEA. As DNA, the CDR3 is TGTGCCAGCAGCTTAACCGGGGGGGAGCAGTACTTC. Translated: CASSLTGGEQYF. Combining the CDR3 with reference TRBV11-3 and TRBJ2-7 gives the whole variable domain EAGVVQSPRYKIIEKKQPVAFWCNPISGHNTLYWYLQNLGQGPELLIRYENEEAVDDSQLPKDRFSAERLKGVDSTLKIQPAELGDSAVYLCASSLTGGEQYFGPGTRLTVT.

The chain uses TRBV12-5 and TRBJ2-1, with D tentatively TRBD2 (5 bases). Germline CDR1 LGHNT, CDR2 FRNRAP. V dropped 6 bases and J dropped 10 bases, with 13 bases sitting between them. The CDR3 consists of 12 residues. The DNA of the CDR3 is TGTGCTAGTGGGTACCGGGGAAGCGAGCAGTTCTTC. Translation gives CASGYRGSEQFF.

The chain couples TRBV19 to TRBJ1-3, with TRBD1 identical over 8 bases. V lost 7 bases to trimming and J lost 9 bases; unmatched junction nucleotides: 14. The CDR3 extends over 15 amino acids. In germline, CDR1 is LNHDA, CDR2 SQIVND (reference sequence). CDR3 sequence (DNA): TGTGCCAGTACCCTCGGACAGGGCCCTTTCGGCACCATATATTTT. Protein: CASTLGQGPFGTIYF.

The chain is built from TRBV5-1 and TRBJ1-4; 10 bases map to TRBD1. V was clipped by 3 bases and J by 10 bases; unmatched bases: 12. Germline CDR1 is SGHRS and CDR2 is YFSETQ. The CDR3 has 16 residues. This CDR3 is CASSSIPGQGLAKLFF. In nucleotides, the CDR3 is TGCGCCAGCAGCTCAATACCGGGACAGGGGTTAGCAAAACTGTTTTTT.

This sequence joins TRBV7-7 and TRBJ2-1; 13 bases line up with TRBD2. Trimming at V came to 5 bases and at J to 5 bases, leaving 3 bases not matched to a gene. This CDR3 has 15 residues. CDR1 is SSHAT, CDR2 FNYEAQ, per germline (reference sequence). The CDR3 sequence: CASSRGLAGHNEQFF. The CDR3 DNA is TGTGCCAGCAGCCGGGGACTAGCGGGACACAATGAGCAGTTCTTC.

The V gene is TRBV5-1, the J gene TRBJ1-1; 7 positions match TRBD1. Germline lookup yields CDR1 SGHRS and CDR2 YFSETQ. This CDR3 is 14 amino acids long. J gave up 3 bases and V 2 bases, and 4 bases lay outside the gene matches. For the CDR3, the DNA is TGCGCCAGCAGCTTTGGGCAGGGGGACACTGAAGCTTTCTTT. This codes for CASSFGQGDTEAFF.

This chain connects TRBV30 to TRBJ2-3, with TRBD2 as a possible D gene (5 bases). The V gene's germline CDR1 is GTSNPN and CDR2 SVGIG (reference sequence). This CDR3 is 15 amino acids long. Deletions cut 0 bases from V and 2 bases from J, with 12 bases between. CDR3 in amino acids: CAWSVGGGDTDTQYF. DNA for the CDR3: TGTGCCTGGAGTGTCGGTGGAGGCGACACAGATACGCAGTATTTT.